This T cell receptor beta chain came from a study of blood T cell repertoires in COVID-19. Germline values: CDR1 LNHDA, CDR2 SQIVND (reference sequence). This CDR3 has 18 amino acids. V trimming: 2 bases; J trimming: 6 bases; junction bases outside the gene matches: 15. Profiling relied on immunoSEQ multiplex PCR, and the TCRdb table lists in-frame clones only, not all of them. The data hold a few hundred thousand clones, with approximately 89% observed a single time. The sequence was obtained from a man aged 40-49 years who had recovered from COVID-19. Sequences were obtained from peripheral blood. V gene TRBV19 combines with J gene TRBJ2-5; 10 bases are a match to TRBD1. Written as DNA, the CDR3 is TGTGCCAGTAGTATAACCTCTCGGGGACAGGGGTCCGGCAAGACCCAGTACTTC. Its protein product is CASSITSRGQGSGKTQYF.